The next 27 T cell receptor beta chains were all read from a single sample in a study of T cell responses to AZD1222 COVID-19 vaccine. Method: immunoSEQ multiplex PCR; TCRdb's copy keeps in-frame clones and lacks some. Of some 25,000 clones detected, 88% appear once; the ten largest clones hold about 2.7%. This specimen consisted of peripheral blood, obtained 28 days after the second AZD1222 dose. The receptors here all came from an adult who received the AZD1222 COVID-19 vaccine.

This clone was counted a single time. The chain recombines TRBV10-3 with TRBJ1-4; D is unresolved. Germline V gene lookup returns CDR1 ENHRY and CDR2 SYGVKD. The CDR3 is made up of 14 amino acids. Trimming removed 5 bases at V and 4 bases at J, with 11 bases between. CDR3: CAISPQINNEKLFF. CDR3 in DNA: TGTGCCATCAGTCCACAAATTAATAATGAAAAACTGTTTTTT.

The chain carries TRBV5-1 and TRBJ1-2; 7 bases map to TRBD1. The V gene end was trimmed by 4 bases and the J gene end by 4 bases; junction bases not matched to a gene: 7. The CDR3 totals 14 residues. In germline, CDR1 is SGHRS, CDR2 YFSETQ. The CDR3 region is CASSPSQGVYGYTF. CDR3 in DNA: TGCGCCAGCAGCCCCTCCCAGGGGGTCTATGGCTACACCTTC. The entire variable domain, with the rest obtained from reference TRBV5-1 and TRBJ1-2, is as follows: KAGVTQTPRYLIKTRGQQVTLSCSPISGHRSVSWYQQTPGQGLQFLFEYFSETQRNKGNFPGRFSGRQFSNSRSEMNVSTLELGDSALYLCASSPSQGVYGYTFGSGTRLTVV.

Concerning this clone: The junction and the germline gene differ at one end; a read error may be behind it. The chain is built from TRBV5-1 and TRBJ2-7; D gene ambiguous. Germline V gives CDR1 SGHRS, CDR2 YFSETQ. There are 14 residues in the CDR3. CDR3 sequence (DNA): TGCGCCAGCTGCTTGGATCACTCCACCTACGAGCAGTACTTC. The encoded protein is CASCLDHSTYEQYF.

This clone was picked up a small number of times. This chain joins TRBV10-3 and TRBJ2-3; 12 bases line up with TRBD2. The CDR3 contains 15 residues. The V and J ends lost 5 bases and 1 base, in that order; junction bases with no gene match: 1. Germline V CDR1 and CDR2: ENHRY, SYGVKD. CDR3 sequence: CAISLAGGGTDTQYF. For the CDR3, the DNA is TGTGCCATCAGTCTAGCGGGGGGGGGCACAGATACGCAGTATTTT.

The chain couples TRBV7-3 to TRBJ2-2, with 10 positions matching TRBD1. There are 16 residues in the CDR3. With 3 bases clipped from V and 0 bases from J, the junction kept 1 base outside the gene matches. Germline assignment: CDR1 SGHTA and CDR2 FQGTGA. CDR3 sequence: CASSLGTGANTGELFF. The CDR3 DNA sequence: TGTGCCAGCAGCTTGGGGACAGGGGCGAACACCGGGGAGCTGTTTTTT.

The chain recombines TRBV15 with TRBJ2-7, with TRBD1 as a possible D gene (5 bases). Trimming removed 4 bases from V and 3 bases from J, with 10 bases in between. CDR1 and CDR2 (germline): LNHNV, YYDKDF (reference sequence). The CDR3 consists of 13 residues. The CDR3 sequence: CATSKEQGYEQYF. CDR3 nucleotides: TGTGCCACCAGCAAAGAGCAGGGCTACGAGCAGTACTTC.

This rearrangement joins TRBV5-5 to TRBJ1-3, with unresolved D. Trimming took off 4 bases at V and 3 bases at J, with 11 bases between the two ends. The CDR3 totals 14 residues. The germline V gene has CDR1 SGHKS and CDR2 YYEKEE (reference sequence). As DNA, the CDR3 is TGTGCCAGCAGCCGCGTTACCGGTGGAAACACCATATATTTT. Its translation is CASSRVTGGNTIYF.

This clone appeared a single time. V usage is TRBV5-8 and J usage is TRBJ2-7, with D tentatively TRBD1 (6 bases). Germline CDR1 reads SGHTS; CDR2 reads YDEGEE. Between the trimmed V and J ends, which lost 1 base and 3 bases, there was a span of 11 bases. The CDR3 runs 14 residues. The DNA of the CDR3 is TGTGCCAGCAGCTTGCCCTTCAGGGGCTACGAGCAGTACTTC. It specifies CASSLPFRGYEQYF. Drawing the rest from reference TRBV5-8 and TRBJ2-7, the complete variable domain is EAGVTQSPTHLIKTRGQQATLRCSPISGHTSVYWYQQALGLGLQFLLWYDEGEERNRGNFPPRFSGRQFPNYSSELNVNALELEDSALYLCASSLPFRGYEQYFGPGTRLTVT.

This clone was observed a handful of times. The chain is built from TRBV2 and TRBJ2-2, with unresolved D. This CDR3 region has 14 residues. Germline V lookup: CDR1 SNHLY, CDR2 FYNNEI. Trimming cost V 4 bases and J 6 bases, with 12 bases left between them. The CDR3 sequence: CASSAVISSGELFF. CDR3 nucleotides: TGTGCCAGCAGTGCCGTTATATCCTCCGGGGAGCTGTTTTTT. Supplemented by reference TRBV2 and TRBJ2-2, the full variable domain reads EPEVTQTPSHQVTQMGQEVILRCVPISNHLYFYWYRQILGQKVEFLVSFYNNEISEKSEIFDDQFSVERPDGSNFTLKIRSTKLEDSAMYFCASSAVISSGELFFGEGSRLTVL.

V is TRBV6-5 and J is TRBJ2-3; D not certain. The CDR3 is made up of 14 amino acids. The germline V gene encodes CDR1 MNHEY and CDR2 SVGAGI. Trimming removed 6 bases at V and 4 bases at J, with 14 bases between. The CDR3 loop is CASRDPTRPDTQYF. The CDR3 DNA sequence: TGTGCCAGCAGGGATCCCACAAGACCAGATACGCAGTATTTT.

CDR3 sequence: CASSLRPQGEYEQYF. CDR3 coding DNA: TGTGCCAGCAGCTTACGCCCACAGGGGGAGTACGAGCAGTACTTC. The chain combines TRBV13 with TRBJ2-7; 8 bases match TRBD1. The CDR3 is 15 residues long. The J segment lost 4 bases and the V segment lost 2 bases, leaving 7 bases of the junction unmatched. From germline, CDR1 is PRHDT and CDR2 FYEKMQ (reference sequence).

The genes are TRBV19 and TRBJ1-6, with a weak D call TRBD1 (6 bases). Per germline, CDR1 LNHDA and CDR2 SQIVND (reference sequence). The CDR3 totals 14 residues. V lost 2 bases and J 13 bases, leaving 15 bases between the germline ends. CDR3 bases: TGTGCCAGTAGTATATGGGACACGGGTTCGCCCCTCCACTTT. Its translation: CASSIWDTGSPLHF.

This clone was recorded a few times. The chain carries TRBV11-2 and TRBJ2-2, with D unresolved. Germline V gives CDR1 SGHAT, CDR2 FQNNGV. The CDR3 runs 12 residues. The V end lost 4 bases, the J end lost 7 bases, and 7 bases lay between the germline ends. CDR3 coding DNA: TGTGCCAGCAGCTCTCGACACGGGGAGCTGTTTTTT. Its protein product is CASSSRHGELFF.

CDR3 amino acids: CASSQGDTRNTIYF. The CDR3 DNA reads TGTGCCAGCAGCCAAGGGGACACTCGAAACACCATATATTTT. The chain employs TRBV3-1 (or the pseudogene TRBV3-2) and TRBJ1-3, with D tentatively TRBD1 (6 bases). V was trimmed by 1 base and J by 5 bases, leaving 9 bases between them. CDR1 and CDR2 from the germline V gene are LGHDT and YNNKEL (reference sequence). The CDR3 has 14 residues.

The V gene is TRBV18, the J gene TRBJ1-2; possibly TRBD1 for D (5 bases). CDR3 length: 15 amino acids. Trimming took 0 bases from V and 5 from J, leaving 13 bases between them. Looked up from germline, CDR1 is KGHSH and CDR2 is LQKENI. CDR3 nucleotide sequence: TGTGCCAGCTCACCACCTGGTGGGACTCGTTATGGCTACACCTTC. Translated: CASSPPGGTRYGYTF.

This clone has just one count. The J gene is TRBJ1-3, the V gene TRBV7-9; D ambiguous. CDR3 length: 13 residues. CDR1 and CDR2 from the germline V gene are SEHNR and FQNEAQ (reference sequence). With 7 bases removed from V and 4 bases from J, the gap between germline ends came to 11 bases. CDR3 protein: CASNFAEGNTIYF. As DNA, the CDR3 is TGTGCCAGCAACTTCGCTGAGGGAAACACCATATATTTT.

The CDR3 DNA follows: TGCGCCAGCAGCCCAACGGGGACAGTAGGCAATCAGCCCCAGCATTTT. This gives the protein CASSPTGTVGNQPQHF. This chain links TRBV4-1 with TRBJ1-5; 7 nucleotides line up with TRBD1. The CDR3 loop spans 16 amino acids. Germline CDR1 MGHRA, CDR2 YSYEKL. V was pared by 4 bases and J by 2 bases, with 8 bases of the junction left unmatched.

CDR3 region: CASSLVAVANSPLHF. The CDR3 bases are TGTGCCAGCAGCTTAGTGGCAGTCGCGAATTCACCCCTCCACTTT. This rearrangement joins TRBV11-2 to TRBJ1-6; no firm D call. The CDR3 is 15 residues long. From germline, CDR1 is SGHAT and CDR2 FQNNGV. V shed 1 base and J shed 7 bases, with 11 bases lying between them.

This sequence joins TRBV7-2 and TRBJ2-3; D call uncertain. V was pared by 4 bases and J by 2 bases, with 13 bases between. The CDR3 covers 15 residues. Germline V gene data show CDR1 as SGHTA and CDR2 as FQGNSA. CDR3 nucleotide sequence: TGTGCCAGCAGCTACACCGCCCAGGACACAGATACGCAGTATTTT. This sequence encodes CASSYTAQDTDTQYF.

This chain connects TRBV7-2 to TRBJ2-1; D remains ambiguous. This CDR3 comprises 15 residues. Germline CDR1 and CDR2: SGHTA and FQGNSA. V lost 1 base, J lost 0 bases, and 7 bases lay in between. CDR3: CASSLVMSSYNEQFF. DNA of the CDR3: TGTGCCAGCAGCTTAGTGATGTCCTCCTACAATGAGCAGTTCTTC.

The CDR3 sequence: CASSRVRGLEDEQYF. The DNA of the CDR3 is TGCGCCAGCAGCCGAGTACGGGGACTAGAGGACGAGCAGTACTTC. This chain uses TRBV4-1 with TRBJ2-7, with 8 bases fitting TRBD2. Germline V gives CDR1 MGHRA, CDR2 YSYEKL. V gave up 4 bases and J gave up 5 bases; unmatched junction bases: 10. CDR3 length equals 15 residues.

V gene TRBV6-5 combines with J gene TRBJ1-3; 8 bases are a match to TRBD1. Germline V gives CDR1 MNHEY, CDR2 SVGAGI. Germline trimming cut 6 bases from V and 4 bases from J; bases unmatched to any gene: 8. The CDR3 runs 15 residues. CDR3 in amino acids: CASSEADRVGNTIYF. The CDR3 DNA follows: TGTGCCAGCAGCGAGGCGGACAGGGTCGGAAACACCATATATTTT.

The chain uses TRBV3-1 (or the pseudogene TRBV3-2) and TRBJ2-7; D may correspond to TRBD1 or TRBD2 (5 bases each). This CDR3 spans 13 amino acids. V shed 4 bases and J shed 4 bases, with 11 bases lying between them. Germline V CDR1 and CDR2: LGHDT, YNNKEL (reference sequence). CDR3 coding DNA: TGTGCCAGCAGCCGGGACCGAAGGTACGAGCAGTACTTC. It yields the protein CASSRDRRYEQYF.

The rearrangement joins TRBV2 to TRBJ2-3; D gene uncertain. Per germline, CDR1 SNHLY and CDR2 FYNNEI. Trimming pared 4 bases from V and 3 bases from J, leaving 2 bases between. This CDR3 has 11 amino acids. CDR3 residues: CASSATDTQYF. The CDR3 coding sequence is TGTGCCAGCAGTGCTACAGATACGCAGTATTTT.

The gene calls are TRBV15 and TRBJ2-3; the match to TRBD1 covers 7 bases. Germline CDR1 and CDR2: LNHNV and YYDKDF (reference sequence). J lost 6 bases, V lost 3 bases, and 9 bases had no gene match. This CDR3 has 15 residues. This CDR3 is CATSSQRTGVDTQYF. The CDR3 DNA reads as TGTGCCACCAGCAGCCAACGCACAGGGGTGGATACGCAGTATTTT. Full variable domain (remainder filled in from reference TRBV15 and TRBJ2-3): DAMVIQNPRYQVTQFGKPVTLSCSQTLNHNVMYWYQQKSSQAPKLLFHYYDKDFNNEADTPDNFQSRRPNTSFCFLDIRSPGLGDTAMYLCATSSQRTGVDTQYFGPGTRLTVL.

The chain couples TRBV6-2 or TRBV6-3 to TRBJ2-1; D gene ambiguous. V lost 8 bases to trimming and J lost 12 bases, with 14 bases between them. The CDR3 has 11 residues. Germline loops: CDR1 MNHEY, CDR2 SVGEGT. In DNA, the CDR3 is TGTGCCAGCTGCCAAGGGTATGCGCAGTTCTTC. This encodes CASCQGYAQFF.

This clone was observed once. The chain has TRBV6-5 and TRBJ1-2, with 7 nucleotides matching TRBD1. Looked up from germline, CDR1 is MNHEY and CDR2 is SVGAGI. Losses at the gene ends were 2 bases for V and 4 bases for J; bases not matched to a gene: 7. The CDR3 is 15 residues long. CDR3 coding DNA: TGTGCCAGCAGTTACCGGGACAGCGGGACCTATGGCTACACCTTC. The encoded protein is CASSYRDSGTYGYTF.